This T cell receptor beta chain derives from a study of beta chain features in type 1 diabetes. Sequencing targeted expressed TCRB transcripts, as all isolated RNA had been reverse transcribed. Only in-frame clones appear in the TCRdb table, and some are missing; sequencing was by immunoSEQ multiplex PCR. This sample carries some 410,000 clones, approximately 14% of them seen once, and the ten largest clones take roughly 0.04%. The germline CDR1 and CDR2 sequences are ENHRY and SYGVKD. The CDR3 is 13 residues long. V was shortened by 3 bases and J by 4 bases, with 9 bases between the two germline ends.

Material: naive CD4+ T cells from blood. This receptor was taken from a man aged 30 to 45 in good health. The chain recombines TRBV10-3 with TRBJ2-5; D ambiguous. CDR3 sequence (DNA): TGTGCCATCAGTGAAGGCATTGGAGAGACCCAGTACTTC. Amino acids: CAISEGIGETQYF.